This TCR beta chain is drawn from a study of T cell responses to AZD1222 COVID-19 vaccine (dated by TCRdb to the early 2020s). Background on the whole study: Because spike-specific TCR depth and breadth did not differ between the two schedules, AZD1222 recipients who got a second dose at roughly 4 weeks were pooled with those who got a second dose at roughly 12 weeks. A total of just over 230 trial participants underwent TCR sequencing, of whom some 210 received two doses of AZD1222 and about 26 received two doses of the MenACWY control vaccine. Trial participants were enrolled by age into subgroups of 18-55, 56-69 and 70-plus years, and approximately 150, 30 and 60 TCR-sequenced participants, respectively, were included in these subgroups. What the work shows at the level of the full study, not this receptor alone: In the small 56-69-year group, the increase in depth fell short of significance, most likely because of low power. The whole spike protein was spanned by vaccine-associated CD4 TCRs, and dominant responses were seen in regions 160-218 and 743-854. Conclusions about previously exposed vaccinees were limited because only six AZD1222 recipients were SARS-CoV-2 seropositive at baseline. Because no samples from the day 14 peak response were available, repertoires could be characterized only after the peak T cell response. Epitopes outside the regions mutated in the B.1.351 and B.1.1.7 variants were reportedly recognized by nearly half of the unique spike-specific TCRs. Most participants were white British and females outnumbered males, and the authors suggested that clonal diversity may have been underestimated. A significant rise in spike-specific TCR breadth and depth was observed after two AZD1222 doses relative to day 0 and relative to MenACWY recipients.

The CDR3 regions of human TCRbeta chains were subjected to immunosequencing. Processing in the source paper ran as follows. Repertoire TCRs were matched against a reference library of SARS-CoV-2-specific TCRs generated with the MIRA antigen-specificity platform. Breadth meant the fraction of unique TCRs that were SARS-CoV-2-associated, whereas depth meant the fraction of total T cells that were SARS-CoV-2-associated. Using the MIRA data, every spike-specific TCR was mapped to the spike region that the TCR reacted to and assigned to either a CD4 or a CD8 class. Log10-transformed breadth and depth values were compared by one-way ANOVA with Sidak's multiple comparisons tests. Entries here come from immuneACCESS through TCRdb and include only in-frame sequences with V and J called. Some clones fail to appear in such tables; in the studies checked, an unresolved V gene covers under half of the shortfall, and the cause of the remainder is unknown. V, J and clone size are those of that table, while D and trimming were read from the DNA. The sample records roughly 130,000 clones, around 84% of which are singletons. Of the sample, 12% is held by the ten largest clones.

The sample's time point label, decoded: baseline before first vaccination. Vaccinee samples were obtained from the UK trials COV001 and COV002, which included a single-blind randomized controlled phase 2/3 trial of AZD1222 (ChAdOx1 nCoV-19) in healthy adults. For TCRbeta chain sequencing, PBMC samples from trial participants were taken at day 0 and at day 28 after the second dose. Note on this clone: The clone's antigen remains unknown. The sample holds no much larger clone one base away, and base qualities are not on file.

V lost 7 bases and J lost 3 bases; the stretch between them is 8 bases long. The CDR3 runs 12 residues from the cysteine to the phenylalanine. CDR3 DNA is the only sequence kept; it has 36 bases, read in frame from the first base. CDR1 and CDR2 were assigned from the germline V gene (reference sequence) as MNHEY and SMNVEV. Sequenced material: peripheral blood, taken on day 0 of AZD1222 vaccination. The rearranged chain carries TRBV27 and TRBJ2-3; the D segment cannot be called with confidence. The origin of this receptor is an adult in good health. The nucleotide sequence is given as TGTGCCAGCATGAGCTTGACAGATACGCAGTATTTT. Its amino acids are CASMSLTDTQYF.